Listed below are T cell receptor beta chains from one sample, sequenced in a study of T cell responses to AZD1222 COVID-19 vaccine. Libraries were prepared by immunoSEQ multiplex PCR; TCRdb keeps only in-frame clonotypes and omits some of them. The data show some 97,000 clones, with roughly 90% seen just once and roughly 1.8% held by the top ten. Sequencing used peripheral blood, obtained on day 0 of AZD1222 vaccination. The source of these receptors is an adult in good health. Both conserved end residues are part of each CDR3.

V	J	CDR3
TRBV28	TRBJ1-1	CASSRIYRGGWDTEAFF
TRBV3-1/TRBV3-2	TRBJ2-1	CASSQELGSHEQFF
TRBV7-9	TRBJ1-1	CASSMTGSDTEAFF
TRBV3-1/TRBV3-2	TRBJ2-7	CASAGVRDEQYF
TRBV27	TRBJ2-7	CASSRKGTGTYEQYF
TRBV3-1/TRBV3-2	TRBJ2-7	CASSLGLRSGYEQYF
TRBV13	TRBJ2-7	CASSATSGPPYEQYF
TRBV19	TRBJ1-3	CASSIDAGPGNTIYF
TRBV11-2	TRBJ2-5	CASSPPGPGGETQYF
TRBV21-1	TRBJ1-4	CASTKAGGREKLFF
TRBV7-2	TRBJ1-2	CASSLEAYGYTF
TRBV4-3	TRBJ2-1	CASSQDGTGRSEQFF
TRBV4-3	TRBJ2-7	CASSQASGADYEQYF
TRBV11-3	TRBJ2-1	CASSSRGGRGHNEQFF
TRBV6-2/TRBV6-3	TRBJ1-5	CASSYFTGVGNQPQHF
TRBV12-3/TRBV12-4	TRBJ2-3	CASSTSTDTQYF
TRBV5-5	TRBJ1-5	CASRAGTGSFTFNQPQHF
TRBV6-1	TRBJ2-2	CASSELGGNTGELFF
TRBV27	TRBJ1-6	CASSLLVSNSPLHF
TRBV29-1	TRBJ2-7	CSVGDRGHHEQYF
TRBV6-2/TRBV6-3	TRBJ2-4	CASSYPLTAKNIQYF
TRBV3-1/TRBV3-2	TRBJ2-7	CASSQQDSYEQYF
TRBV6-5	TRBJ1-5	CASRVQGAGNQPQHF
TRBV19	TRBJ2-7	CASSRAGSSYEQYF
TRBV7-9	TRBJ2-7	CASSLLAESYEQYF
TRBV4-3	TRBJ2-2	CASSQEGPLDRKLTGELFF
TRBV7-2	TRBJ2-6	CASSLRRGPGANVLTF
TRBV11-3	TRBJ2-7	CASSVRGGGSSYEQYF
TRBV28	TRBJ1-1	CASSLGGRKAFF
TRBV9	TRBJ1-1	CASSVAPGQGTGNTEAFF
TRBV5-1	TRBJ1-5	CASSLGGTDNQPQHF
TRBV28	TRBJ1-3	CASRPDRGTSGNTIYF
TRBV2	TRBJ1-2	CASRGLGGRGPRGYTF
TRBV7-8	TRBJ1-2	CASSPTSILGANYGYTF
TRBV5-1	TRBJ2-2	CASSPGQELGELFF
TRBV10-3	TRBJ2-2	CAISPMREVNTGELFF
TRBV6-5	TRBJ1-2	CASRRTGVNYGYTF